This T cell receptor beta chain was found in a study of blood T cell repertoires in COVID-19. Study details: Sites in the United States, Italy and Spain provided acute and convalescent COVID-19 samples. Nucleic acid was either cDNA or gDNA, and it came from T cells, B-cell-depleted T cells, or PBMCs.

Authors' data handling: Reference gene primer amplification gave estimated nucleated cell counts. Produced via immunoSEQ multiplex PCR; TCRdb's table is partial and in-frame only. That table gives V, J and clone size, and the DNA gave D and trimming. Of about 37,000 clones in the sample, 80% were seen once. The sample was peripheral blood. This sequence originates from a woman in her seventies with acute or convalescent COVID-19.

The CDR3 DNA is TGTGCCATCAGCCAGACAGTTAACGAGCAGTACTTC. Protein: CAISQTVNEQYF. The chain links TRBV10-3 to TRBJ2-7; D may be TRBD1 (5 bases). This CDR3 region has 12 residues. Germline CDR1 is ENHRY and CDR2 is SYGVKD. Trimming took off 6 bases at V and 5 bases at J, with 11 bases between the two ends.